A selection of T cell receptor beta chains follows, all from one sample in a study of blood T cells in healthy people across ages. TCRdb fed the 5' RACE reads into MiXCR, producing one record per CDR3 protein. The data show about 2 million distinct CDR3 sequences, with roughly 52% seen just once and around 2.1% held by the top ten. The source material was blood. These receptors were obtained from a woman between 35 and 50 years old in good health. Each CDR3 is given without its conserved first and last residue. Each record gives: J gene, clone size, V gene, CDR3 protein. A clone size is listed for some rows: how often the clone was seen (once, few, many), or a class if it is expanded.

>TRBJ2-3|.|TRBV6-6
ASSYGGRGDTQY
>TRBJ2-6|.|TRBV6-2/TRBV6-3
ASSYPGGGRNVLT
>TRBJ2-5|.|TRBV7-2
ASSKTPGPVRETQY
>TRBJ2-3|few|TRBV20-1
SARDSQRTDTQY
>TRBJ2-5|.|TRBV28
ASSFPREEKETQY
>TRBJ1-2|few|TRBV29-1
SVAWPGWSPRGYT
>TRBJ2-1|.|TRBV4-2
ASSQGFGLSSYNEQF
>TRBJ2-7|.|TRBV9
ASSVASGGMSYNEQY
>TRBJ2-5|.|TRBV11-2
ASSLRGPDSSTQETQY
>.|.|TRBV6-6
ASGDRNHQETQY
>.|.|TRBV6-1
ASSEDGGRYETQY
>TRBJ2-7|.|TRBV21-1
ASSKEGRHDHEQY
>TRBJ2-7|.|TRBV3-1
ASTLSGYEQY
>TRBJ2-5|.|TRBV28
ASSFLRDRVRETQY
>TRBJ1-2|few|TRBV5-6
ASSLAKEFYYGYT